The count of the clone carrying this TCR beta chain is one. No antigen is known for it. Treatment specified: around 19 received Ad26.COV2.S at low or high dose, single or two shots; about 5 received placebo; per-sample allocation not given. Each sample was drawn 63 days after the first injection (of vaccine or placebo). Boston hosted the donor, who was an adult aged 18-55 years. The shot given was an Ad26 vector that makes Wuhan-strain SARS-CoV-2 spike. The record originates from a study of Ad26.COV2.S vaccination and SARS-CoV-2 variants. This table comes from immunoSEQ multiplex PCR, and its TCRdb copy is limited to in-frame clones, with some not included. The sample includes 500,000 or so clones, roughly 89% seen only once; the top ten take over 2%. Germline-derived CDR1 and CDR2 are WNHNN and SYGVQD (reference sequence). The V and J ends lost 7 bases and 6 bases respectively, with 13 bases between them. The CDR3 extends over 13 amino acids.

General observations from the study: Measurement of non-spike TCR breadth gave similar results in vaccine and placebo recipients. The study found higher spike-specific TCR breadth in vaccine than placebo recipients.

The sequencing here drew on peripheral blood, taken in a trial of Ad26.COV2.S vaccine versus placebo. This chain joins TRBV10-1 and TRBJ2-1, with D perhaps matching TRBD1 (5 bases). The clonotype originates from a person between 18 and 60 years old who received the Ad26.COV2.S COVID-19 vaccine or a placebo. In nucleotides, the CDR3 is TGCGCCAGCAAGGGGCTCGTTCCCAATGAGCAGTTCTTC. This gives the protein CASKGLVPNEQFF.